This T cell receptor (beta chain) was sequenced for a study of blood T cell repertoires in COVID-19. Study context: Acute and convalescent COVID-19 samples came from the United States, Italy and Spain.

The V gene's germline CDR1 is SNHLY and CDR2 FYNNEI. Unmatched junction bases numbered 5, after V lost 1 base and J lost 1 base. The CDR3 covers 17 residues. Authors' methods: Nucleated cell number was recorded as an estimate derived from reference gene primer amplification. Here immunoSEQ multiplex PCR was the method, and the copy in TCRdb shows in-frame clones only, minus some. V, J and clone size are taken as reported in that table, and D and trimming were inferred from the DNA itself. Of some 160,000 clones detected, approximately 87% appear once; the ten largest clones hold around a tenth. The Seattle patients joined while their infection was active and were tracked longitudinally afterward.

Sequences were obtained from peripheral blood. This sequence joins TRBV2 and TRBJ2-3, with 10 bases identical to TRBD2. This clonotype originated in a woman in her 70s with COVID-19, enrolled during active disease. DNA of the CDR3: TGTGCCAGCAGTGAAGGGAGGCTAGCGGGGGGCACAGATACGCAGTATTTT. It is translated as CASSEGRLAGGTDTQYF.